Shown below are 3 T cell receptor beta chains from a single sample sequenced in a study of long-term antiretroviral therapy in people with HIV. Survey-level resolution applied to immunoSEQ assay v3.0. This table comes from immunoSEQ multiplex PCR, and its TCRdb copy is limited to in-frame clones, with some not included. The sample contains about 37,000 clones, around four fifths of which appear only once. The starting material was unsorted PBMCs, obtained 1 year after starting antiretroviral therapy. These TCRs come from a man younger than 35 with HIV.

This chain links TRBV5-1 with TRBJ2-2; D unclear. In germline, CDR1 is SGHRS, CDR2 YFSETQ. The CDR3 contains 15 residues. The V and J ends lost 4 bases and 3 bases respectively, with 13 bases between them. CDR3 protein: CASSPYRFYTGELFF. The CDR3 coding sequence is TGCGCCAGCAGCCCGTACCGGTTCTACACCGGGGAGCTGTTTTTT.

The gene calls are TRBV9 and TRBJ1-1, with D hard to call. Germline V gene lookup returns CDR1 SGDLS and CDR2 YYNGEE. V was clipped by 0 bases and J by 4 bases, with 7 bases between them. The CDR3 runs to 13 residues. CDR3 loop: CASSVGSGTEAFF. The CDR3 DNA follows: TGTGCCAGCAGCGTAGGATCGGGCACTGAAGCTTTCTTT.

The rearrangement links TRBV7-3 to TRBJ2-2; possible D gene TRBD2, 6 bases. Germline V gene data show CDR1 as SGHTA and CDR2 as FQGTGA. V was clipped by 5 bases and J by 4 bases, with 8 bases between them. The CDR3 is 13 residues long. CDR3 sequence: CASSQGGTGELFF. The CDR3, as DNA: TGTGCCAGCAGCCAGGGAGGCACCGGGGAGCTGTTTTTT.